This T cell receptor beta chain stems from a study of blood T cells in healthy people across ages. As for the study in general: T cells yielded about one barcoded beta molecule per two cells through template switching.

This clonotype was recorded once. For the second PCR, which ran for about 6 to 11 cycles, a sample-barcoded 5' primer and a J-beta primer mix were used. Each of the cDNA molecules was tagged by a template-switch adaptor with 12 random nucleotides. TCRdb redid the calling of the 5' RACE reads with MiXCR, one entry per CDR3 protein. The repertoire holds about 1.8 million distinct CDR3 sequences, with 49% as singletons. Trimming took 0 bases from V and 4 from J, leaving 13 bases between them. This CDR3 is built from 16 residues. CDR1 SGHDN and CDR2 FVKESK come from the germline V gene. Sequenced sample: blood. This TCR derives from a woman in her forties in good health. The chain uses TRBV14 and TRBJ2-1; D uncertain. The CDR3 DNA follows: TGTGCCAGCAGCCAAGATCGTACATGGGATTACAATGAGCAGTTCTTC. Its translation: CASSQDRTWDYNEQFF. Full variable domain (missing parts from reference TRBV14 and TRBJ2-1): EAGVTQFPSHSVIEKGQTVTLRCDPISGHDNLYWYRRVMGKEIKFLLHFVKESKQDESGMPNNRFLAERTGGTYSTLKVQPAELEDSGVYFCASSQDRTWDYNEQFFGPGTRLTVL.